These 11 T cell receptor beta chains came from one sample sequenced in a study of cytomegalovirus exposure and HLA in healthy donors. 13 Jbeta primers and 60 Vbeta primers were used for the PCR. Data came from immunoSEQ multiplex PCR; TCRdb stores just in-frame clones and leaves some out. The sample has 150,000 or so clones, 70% to 80% seen once. Sequenced material: PBMCs. These receptors all come from a woman aged 40 to 50 in good health and CMV-seronegative.

In its sample, this clone was seen a few times. This chain uses TRBV4-3 with TRBJ1-1; TRBD1 aligns across 7 bases. Germline trimming cut 0 bases from V and 7 bases from J; bases unmatched to any gene: 8. This CDR3 comprises 15 residues. Germline V CDR1 and CDR2: LGHNA, YSLEER. The CDR3 coding sequence is TGCGCCAGCAGCCAAGATTGGGGACAGACTCATGAAGCTTTCTTT. Its translation is CASSQDWGQTHEAFF.

The chain is built from TRBV21-1 and TRBJ1-1; TRBD1 is taken as the D call from the table, unchecked against the DNA. TRBV21-1 is listed as a pseudogene. The CDR3 loop spans 14 amino acids. CDR3 in amino acids: CASSKGGTGGLAFF. CDR3 bases: TGTGCCAGCAGCAAAGGGGGGACAGGGGGCTTGGCTTTCTTT.

This clone was found a few times. One end of the junction does not line up with germline, which may come from a read error. The chain uses TRBV7-7 and TRBJ2-3; the match to TRBD1 covers 10 bases. The CDR3 is 15 residues long. Germline values: CDR1 SSHAT, CDR2 FNYEAQ (reference sequence). The CDR3 coding sequence is TGTGCTAGCAGCCCAGCGGCGACAGGGGGCCATACGCAGTATTTT. As protein: CASSPAATGGHTQYF.

This clone was seen once. The chain employs TRBV19 and TRBJ2-7, with D possibly being TRBD2 (6 bases). V was pared by 5 bases and J by 4 bases, with 15 bases between. The CDR3 sequence is 14 residues long. Germline loops: CDR1 LNHDA, CDR2 SQIVND (reference sequence). The CDR3 spells CASSHGGLGYEQYF. As DNA, the CDR3 is TGTGCCAGTAGTCACGGGGGATTGGGGTACGAGCAGTACTTC. The entire variable domain, with the rest obtained from reference TRBV19 and TRBJ2-7, is as follows: DGGITQSPKYLFRKEGQNVTLSCEQNLNHDAMYWYRQDPGQGLRLIYYSQIVNDFQKGDIAEGYSVSREKKESFPLTVTSAQKNPTAFYLCASSHGGLGYEQYFGPGTRLTVT.

The chain is built from TRBV28 and TRBJ2-1; 10 bases map to TRBD1. V shed 11 bases, J shed 7 bases, and the junction held 11 bases outside the gene matches. The CDR3 is 14 residues long. From germline, CDR1 is MDHEN and CDR2 SYDVKM. As DNA, the CDR3 is TGTGCCGGGGGGACAGGGGCCGGATGGAATGAGCAGTTCTTC. This sequence encodes CAGGTGAGWNEQFF.

J is TRBJ2-2 and V is TRBV5-5, with D perhaps TRBD1 (5 bases). This CDR3 has 18 residues. Germline loops: CDR1 SGHKS, CDR2 YYEKEE (reference sequence). Trimming left V 2 bases short and J 4 bases short, with 21 bases between. The CDR3: CASSLSSQGATFTGELFF. The CDR3 DNA sequence: TGTGCCAGCAGCTTATCTTCTCAAGGGGCGACTTTCACCGGGGAGCTGTTTTTT.

The chain has TRBV11-3 and TRBJ2-3; D not certain. The CDR3 contains 13 residues. Per the germline V gene, CDR1 is SGHNT and CDR2 is YENEEA. V gave up 5 bases and J gave up 9 bases, with 15 bases separating them. CDR3 DNA: TGTGCCAGCAGCCCCCCCTTATCGCGGACGCAGTATTTT. This gives the protein CASSPPLSRTQYF.

The genes are TRBV27 and TRBJ2-7, with no clear D. Germline V gene sequence: CDR1 MNHEY, CDR2 SMNVEV (reference sequence). V lost 5 bases, J lost 0 bases, and 11 bases lay in between. This CDR3 is 14 amino acids long. CDR3 residues: CASSPQQNSYEQYF. DNA of the CDR3: TGTGCCAGCAGTCCCCAACAGAACTCCTACGAGCAGTACTTC.

CDR3 protein: CASSLSWGGINNSPLHF. The CDR3 nucleotides read TGTGCCAGCAGCTTGTCTTGGGGAGGCATCAATAATTCACCCCTCCACTTT. The chain recombines TRBV7-9 with TRBJ1-6; D unresolved. The CDR3 is 17 residues long. Trimming cost V 3 bases and J 5 bases, with 17 bases left between them. From germline, CDR1 is SEHNR and CDR2 FQNEAQ (reference sequence).

The chain recombines TRBV11-3 with TRBJ1-1; maybe TRBD1 (5 bases). V was trimmed by 3 bases and J by 1 base, leaving 9 bases between them. This CDR3 region has 14 residues. Germline assignment: CDR1 SGHNT and CDR2 YENEEA. As DNA, the CDR3 is TGTGCCAGCAGCTTTCAGGGATGGAACACTGAAGCTTTCTTT. This gives the protein CASSFQGWNTEAFF.

This chain uses TRBV5-6 with TRBJ2-1, with D possibly matching TRBD2 (7 bases). Germline CDR1 reads SGHDT; CDR2 reads YYEEEE. The CDR3 covers 17 residues. The V gene lost 0 bases and the J gene lost 1 base, with 14 bases spanning the gap. For the CDR3, the DNA is TGTGCCAGCAGCTTGGGGGGGGGCGGGACTTCCTACAATGAGCAGTTCTTC. This encodes CASSLGGGGTSYNEQFF.